The 23 T cell receptor beta chains below were found in one sample sequenced in a study of beta chain features in type 1 diabetes. Expressed TCRB transcripts were sequenced because the entire RNA isolate underwent reverse transcription. Sequenced by immunoSEQ multiplex PCR; TCRdb stores in-frame clones only, minus some. The repertoire consists of hundreds of thousands of clones, with over 25% occurring once and the leading ten covering 0.065%. Sequencing was performed on naive CD4+ T cells from blood. The origin of the receptors is a man aged 18 to 30 in good health.

The chain is built from TRBV4-3 and TRBJ1-2, with a tentative D call TRBD1 (5 bases). V dropped 0 bases and J dropped 2 bases, with 7 bases sitting between them. Germline assignment: CDR1 LGHNA and CDR2 YSLEER. The CDR3 contains 14 residues. The CDR3 nucleotides read TGCGCCAGCAGCCAAGATTCAGGGAACTATGGCTACACCTTC. Translation gives CASSQDSGNYGYTF.

This clone occurred a few times. This chain uses TRBV5-1 with TRBJ2-5; D uncertain. The V end was cut by 0 bases, the J end by 2 bases, with 14 bases between. Germline V gene data show CDR1 as SGHRS and CDR2 as YFSETQ. This CDR3 contains 16 residues. CDR3 protein: CASSLAPAGLQETQYF. CDR3 DNA sequence: TGCGCCAGCAGCTTGGCCCCCGCTGGGTTGCAAGAGACCCAGTACTTC.

This clone was seen once. The CDR3 here is CASSWTDTQYF. The CDR3 DNA is TGCGCCAGCAGCTGGACGGATACGCAGTATTTT. The J gene is TRBJ2-3, the V gene TRBV5-1; D is unresolved. Germline V gene data show CDR1 as SGHRS and CDR2 as YFSETQ. V lost 3 bases to trimming and J lost 6 bases, with 5 bases between them. This CDR3 spans 11 amino acids.

As regards this clone: Other DNA sequences in the same sample also yield this CDR3. The chain carries TRBV30 and TRBJ1-1, with D uncertain. There are 13 residues in the CDR3. Germline V gives CDR1 GTSNPN, CDR2 SVGIG (reference sequence). Trimming shortened V by 0 bases and J by 0 bases, and 5 bases separated the two germline ends. The CDR3 reads CAWSVTVNTEAFF. The CDR3 nucleotides read TGTGCCTGGAGTGTAACAGTGAACACTGAAGCTTTCTTT.

This clone has more than one count but fewer than ten. V gene TRBV7-2 combines with J gene TRBJ1-4; D is perhaps TRBD1 (6 bases). Germline V CDR1 and CDR2: SGHTA, FQGNSA. There are 14 residues in the CDR3. V was trimmed by 8 bases and J by 8 bases, leaving 18 bases between them. This chain's CDR3 is CASRLGGLGEKLFF. The CDR3 DNA follows: TGTGCCAGCCGCCTGGGGGGGCTCGGGGAAAAACTGTTTTTT.

The J gene is TRBJ1-4, the V gene TRBV28; D remains unclear. Germline loops: CDR1 MDHEN, CDR2 SYDVKM. The CDR3 contains 12 residues. The V end was cut by 6 bases, the J end by 8 bases, with 10 bases between. The CDR3 here is CASSWGREKLFF. The CDR3 bases are TGTGCCAGCAGCTGGGGTCGGGAAAAACTGTTTTTT.

This clone has more than one count but fewer than ten. The chain is built from TRBV2 and TRBJ1-2; D is undetermined. Per germline, CDR1 SNHLY and CDR2 FYNNEI. V was cut by 0 bases and J by 2 bases, with 10 bases left in between. This CDR3 has 15 residues. The CDR3 DNA reads TGTGCCAGCAGTGAAGCGGACGGGGTAAACTATGGCTACACCTTC. This translates into CASSEADGVNYGYTF. Together with reference TRBV2 and TRBJ1-2, the CDR3 gives the full variable domain: EPEVTQTPSHQVTQMGQEVILRCVPISNHLYFYWYRQILGQKVEFLVSFYNNEISEKSEIFDDQFSVERPDGSNFTLKIRSTKLEDSAMYFCASSEADGVNYGYTFGSGTRLTVV.

In this sample, this clone turned up a few times. The chain employs TRBV15 and TRBJ2-3; TRBD2 matches at 8 bases. Germline V CDR1 and CDR2: LNHNV, YYDKDF (reference sequence). The V and J ends lost 2 bases and 0 bases, in that order; junction bases with no gene match: 1. The CDR3 extends over 15 amino acids. The CDR3 reads CATSRPSGSTDTQYF. As DNA, the CDR3 is TGTGCCACCAGCAGACCTAGCGGGAGCACAGATACGCAGTATTTT.

This clone was counted between two and nine times. The V and J genes are TRBV15 and TRBJ2-1, with 10 nucleotides matching TRBD2. The CDR3 runs 15 residues. Looked up from germline, CDR1 is LNHNV and CDR2 is YYDKDF (reference sequence). V was clipped by 2 bases and J by 3 bases; unmatched bases: 1. DNA of the CDR3: TGTGCCACCAGCAGAAGACTAGCGGGCTACAATGAGCAGTTCTTC. This encodes CATSRRLAGYNEQFF.

The chain uses TRBV30 and TRBJ2-7; D gene unclear. CDR3 length: 13 residues. In germline, CDR1 is GTSNPN, CDR2 SVGIG (reference sequence). V was cut by 2 bases and J by 0 bases, with 8 bases left in between. DNA for the CDR3: TGTGCCTGGAGTCGAAGGAGCTCCTACGAGCAGTACTTC. Amino acid sequence: CAWSRRSSYEQYF. The full variable domain, rest sourced from reference TRBV30 and TRBJ2-7, is SQTIHQWPATLVQPVGSPLSLECTVEGTSNPNLYWYRQAAGRGLQLLFYSVGIGQISSEVPQNLSASRPQDRQFILSSKKLLLSDSGFYLCAWSRRSSYEQYFGPGTRLTVT.

The chain has TRBV20-1 and TRBJ1-1; D remains unclear. CDR1 and CDR2 from the germline V gene are DFQATT and SNEGSKA (reference sequence). V shed 3 bases and J shed 5 bases, with 7 bases lying between them. CDR3 size: 11 residues. CDR3 nucleotide sequence: TGCAGTGCTAGCAAGGGAACTGAAGCTTTCTTT. This sequence encodes CSASKGTEAFF.

This clone was counted between two and nine times. J is TRBJ2-5 and V is TRBV11-2, with 8 bases identical to TRBD2. Trimming cost V 2 bases and J 3 bases; bases outside gene matches: 5. Looked up from germline, CDR1 is SGHAT and CDR2 is FQNNGV. The CDR3 has 15 residues. CDR3 in amino acids: CASSLSPGGEETQYF. As DNA, the CDR3 is TGTGCCAGCAGCTTATCCCCGGGAGGGGAAGAGACCCAGTACTTC.

This chain uses TRBV7-9 with TRBJ2-7, with 10 positions matching TRBD2. In germline, CDR1 is SEHNR, CDR2 FQNEAQ (reference sequence). Losses at the gene ends were 7 bases for V and 6 bases for J; bases not matched to a gene: 9. The CDR3 is 14 amino acids. The CDR3 DNA reads as TGTGCCAGCACCCCCCAACTAGCGGGGACCGAGCAGTACTTC. As protein: CASTPQLAGTEQYF.

The chain links TRBV5-4 to TRBJ2-4; unclear D gene. Germline loops: CDR1 SGHNT, CDR2 YYREEE (reference sequence). The CDR3 consists of 17 residues. V dropped 0 bases and J dropped 0 bases, with 13 bases sitting between them. CDR3 residues: CASSLVGSYPAKNIQYF. The CDR3 nucleotides are TGTGCCAGCAGCTTGGTTGGCAGCTACCCAGCCAAAAACATTCAGTACTTC.

The sample holds a few counts of this clone. V usage is TRBV30 and J usage is TRBJ2-7, with 7 bases aligning to TRBD1. Germline CDR1 and CDR2: GTSNPN and SVGIG (reference sequence). The CDR3 has 15 amino acids. The ends lost 3 bases at V and 3 bases at J; junction bases unmatched: 11. CDR3 sequence (DNA): TGTGCCTGGAGCCGAGAGACAGGGAGTATCTACGAGCAGTACTTC. This encodes CAWSRETGSIYEQYF.

The chain is built from TRBV21-1 and TRBJ1-2. TRBV21-1 is classified as a pseudogene. The CDR3 runs to 12 residues. The CDR3 protein is CARRRMSYGYTF. CDR3 DNA: TGTGCCAGGAGACGGATGTCCTATGGCTACACCTTC.

A remark on this clone: The same CDR3 is also encoded by other DNA sequences in this sample. This chain connects TRBV29-1 to TRBJ2-7; 10 bases map to TRBD1. Germline loops: CDR1 SQVTM, CDR2 ANQGSEA. J lost 3 bases, V lost 2 bases, and 1 base had no gene match. The CDR3 length is 13 residues. The CDR3 coding sequence is TGCAGCGTTGAACGGGACAGGGGCTACGAGCAGTACTTC. Translated: CSVERDRGYEQYF.

The chain recombines TRBV7-6 with TRBJ2-1; D gene unclear. V lost 5 bases and J 6 bases, leaving 11 bases between the germline ends. Germline V gene data show CDR1 as SGHVS and CDR2 as FNYEAQ. The CDR3 extends over 13 amino acids. DNA of the CDR3: TGTGCCAGCAGCCACATGGCGTCCAATGAGCAGTTCTTC. Translated: CASSHMASNEQFF.

This sequence joins TRBV4-2 and TRBJ2-5, with 7 nucleotides matching TRBD2. CDR3 length: 15 amino acids. V shed 0 bases and J 2 bases; nucleotides not matched to a gene: 3. Per the germline V gene, CDR1 is LGHNA and CDR2 is YNFKEQ. CDR3 bases: TGTGCCAGCAGCCAAGATGGGGGGGATCAAGAGACCCAGTACTTC. Residues: CASSQDGGDQETQYF.

V usage is TRBV2 and J usage is TRBJ2-7; TRBD2 aligns across 7 bases. Germline V gene lookup returns CDR1 SNHLY and CDR2 FYNNEI. J was trimmed by 1 base and V by 8 bases; bases with no gene match: 2. The CDR3 extends over 12 amino acids. The CDR3 coding sequence is TGTGCCAGCCAGCGGGATTCCTACGAGCAGTACTTC. It translates to CASQRDSYEQYF.

This clone was recorded a few times. V gene TRBV10-3 combines with J gene TRBJ2-3; TRBD1 matches 7 bases. The CDR3 runs 16 residues. Germline trimming cut 6 bases from V and 5 bases from J; bases unmatched to any gene: 14. Germline V gives CDR1 ENHRY, CDR2 SYGVKD. CDR3 residues: CAISRTSDRAGDTQYF. In DNA form, the CDR3 reads TGTGCCATCAGCCGCACCTCCGACAGGGCCGGAGATACGCAGTATTTT.

This clone was recorded a few times. J is TRBJ1-1 and V is TRBV29-1, with D unclear. CDR3 length: 13 residues. Per germline, CDR1 SQVTM and CDR2 ANQGSEA. V lost 4 bases to trimming and J lost 0 bases, with 9 bases between them. The CDR3 protein is CSVVRRLNTEAFF. CDR3 coding DNA: TGCAGCGTTGTTCGCAGACTGAACACTGAAGCTTTCTTT.

The chain joins TRBV4-3 to TRBJ2-3; D uncertain. This CDR3 contains 15 residues. Between the trimmed V and J ends, which lost 4 bases and 1 base, there was a span of 12 bases. CDR1 and CDR2 from the germline V gene are LGHNA and YSLEER. CDR3 region: CASSLTAGRTDTQYF. Here the CDR3 DNA reads TGCGCCAGCAGCCTAACGGCAGGCCGCACAGATACGCAGTATTTT.